In this sample, the clone carrying this T cell receptor (beta chain) turned up a few times. The data were taken from a study of beta chain features in type 1 diabetes. V gave up 6 bases and J gave up 0 bases, with 9 bases separating them. CDR3 length: 13 amino acids. Per the germline V gene, CDR1 is SEHNR and CDR2 is FQNEAQ (reference sequence). All of the isolated RNA was reverse transcribed, so expressed TCRB transcripts were sequenced. Assay used: immunoSEQ multiplex PCR; TCRdb lists only in-frame clones, some missing. The table lists about half a million clones, about 30% of them singletons. The sequenced material came from naive CD4+ T cells from blood. This chain links TRBV7-9 with TRBJ2-7; D is perhaps TRBD1 (6 bases). This clonotype was sampled from a young man in good health. The CDR3: CASRRDNSYEQYF. The CDR3 DNA reads as TGTGCCAGCAGAAGGGACAACTCCTACGAGCAGTACTTC. The full variable domain, its missing parts supplied by reference TRBV7-9 and TRBJ2-7, is DTGVSQNPRHKITKRGQNVTFRCDPISEHNRLYWYRQTLGQGPEFLTYFQNEAQLEKSRLLSDRFSAERPKGSFSTLEIQRTEQGDSAMYLCASRRDNSYEQYFGPGTRLTVT.